Included here is one T cell receptor (beta chain) sequence, with context. Trimming took off 0 bases at V and 4 bases at J, with 10 bases between the two ends. Germline V gives CDR1 LGHNA, CDR2 YSLEER. The CDR3 has 15 residues. These data belong to a study of shared clonotypes between healthy human individuals. This table comes from immunoSEQ multiplex PCR, and its TCRdb copy is limited to in-frame clones, with some not included. The data show about 2,200,000 clones, 85% to 95% seen once. Naive CD8 cells lacked CD45RO and underwent positive selection for CCR7, leaving out terminally differentiated effector memory CD45RA+ cells.

This chain joins TRBV4-3 and TRBJ2-1; D is uncertain. The sample consisted of naive CD8+ T cells from PBMCs. The sequence came from a man aged 18 to 29 in good health. Some clones in this sample may be carry-over from other donors' samples. CDR3 region: CASSQDPGSYNEQFF. CDR3 DNA sequence: TGCGCCAGCAGCCAAGACCCTGGATCGTACAATGAGCAGTTCTTC.